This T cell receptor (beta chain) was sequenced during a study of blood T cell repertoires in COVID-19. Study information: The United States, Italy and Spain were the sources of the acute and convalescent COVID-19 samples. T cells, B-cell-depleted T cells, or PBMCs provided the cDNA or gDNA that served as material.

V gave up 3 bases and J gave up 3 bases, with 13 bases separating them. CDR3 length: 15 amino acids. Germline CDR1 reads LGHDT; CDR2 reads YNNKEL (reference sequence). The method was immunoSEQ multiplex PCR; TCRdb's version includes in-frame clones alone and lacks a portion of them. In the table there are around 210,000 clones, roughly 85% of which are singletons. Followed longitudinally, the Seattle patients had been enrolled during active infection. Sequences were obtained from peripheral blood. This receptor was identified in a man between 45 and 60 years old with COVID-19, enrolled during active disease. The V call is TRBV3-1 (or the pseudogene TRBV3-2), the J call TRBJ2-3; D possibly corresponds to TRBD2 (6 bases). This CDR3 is CASSQGLEVTDTQYF. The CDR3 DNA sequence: TGTGCCAGCAGCCAGGGACTTGAGGTTACAGATACGCAGTATTTT.